This T cell receptor (beta chain) was sequenced in a study of blood T cell repertoires in COVID-19. Study context: Samples representing acute and convalescent COVID-19 were sourced from the United States, Italy and Spain. From T cells, B-cell-depleted T cells, or PBMCs came the material, which was cDNA or gDNA.

Source study methods: The assay estimated nucleated cells by amplifying reference gene primers. Some clones are missing from TCRdb's copy, which holds only in-frame ones; the method was immunoSEQ multiplex PCR. The DNA was the basis for D and trimming; V, J and clone size are from that table. Here the sample spans roughly 68,000 clones, over 75% being singletons. The CDR3 spans 19 residues. The V segment lost 3 bases and the J segment 2 bases; nucleotides outside the gene matches: 8. Germline V lookup: CDR1 MRHNA, CDR2 SNTAGT. Sample: peripheral blood. The chain couples TRBV6-4 to TRBJ2-2, with 14 bases aligning to TRBD2. The sequence came from a human donor in a cohort sampled during active COVID-19. The CDR3 sequence is CASSEVGLAGVPNTGELFF. The CDR3, as DNA: TGTGCCAGCAGTGAAGTGGGACTAGCGGGAGTCCCCAACACCGGGGAGCTGTTTTTT.